This TCR beta chain was profiled in a study of regulatory dendritic cells for organ transplantation (dated 2017 in TCRdb). About the full investigation: Before and after allostimulation with regulatory or mature dendritic cells, TCRbeta repertoires were sequenced from sorted naive and memory CD4+ and CD8+ T cells. Beyond this particular receptor, the publication reports: Expansion of memory CD8+ clones was induced by allostimulation in both subjects, but more limited expansion appeared to be induced by regulatory dendritic cells than by mature dendritic cells. The repertoires of naive CD4+ and CD8+ T cells were highly diverse, while memory cell repertoires were less diverse, with memory CD8+ cells being the most oligoclonal. Sequencing was done in only two subjects, and the authors reported considerable heterogeneity between individuals in the alloreactive memory CD8+ T cell pool. Of the resting subsets, the one holding the most alloreactive TCR clonotypes was memory CD8+ T cells.

Naive T cells were sorted as CD45RA+ and memory T cells as CD45RO+ CD4+ or CD8+ cells by FACS. The T cells used for TCR sequencing were obtained from a couple of healthy control subjects. Sorted T cell subsets that were not stimulated were used as baseline controls for the mixed lymphocyte reactions. The Qiagen DNeasy Blood & Tissue Kit was used for extraction of genomic DNA. Concerning this clone itself: Its antigen is unknown. Base-call qualities are not available, and no considerably larger clone is one nucleotide away.

Multiplexed two-step PCR with Vbeta-specific forward primers and Jbeta-specific reverse primers was used to amplify TCRbeta CDR3 regions. The TCRbeta libraries were sequenced on an Illumina instrument via the immunoSEQ service. In the original analysis: IMGT annotation was used to assign V, D and J genes, and synthetic CDR3 analogues were used to correct the counts for multiplex PCR bias. In the immunoSEQ Analyzer, repertoire clonality was calculated as one minus the normalized Shannon entropy. Clonal expansion was defined using Fisher's exact test with Benjamini-Hochberg false discovery rate control and a two-tailed threshold of P<0.01. This immuneACCESS table, as held by TCRdb, lists in-frame sequences with V and J called but not all clones. Of the missing ones, under half trace to an unresolved V gene in checked studies; the others have no known cause. The V and J calls and clone size were taken over from that table, and D and trimming were inferred from the DNA. The sample includes around 30,000 clones, with roughly 85% observed a single time. Together, the top ten hold about 2% of the sample.

V is pared back by 7 bases and J by 6 bases, with 14 bases lying between the germline termini. As encoded in the germline V gene, CDR1 is ENHRY while CDR2 is SYGVKD. The cysteine opens and the phenylalanine closes a CDR3 of 13 amino acids. The DNA shown is the 39-base CDR3, in frame from base 1. The clonotype comes from a human donor in good health. The chain employs TRBV10-3 and TRBJ2-3; no D gene is confidently identified. Sequenced: memory CD4+ T cells from blood. The cell subset or site label corresponds to: CD45RO+ memory T cells. The nucleotide sequence is given as TGTGCCATCACTACGGAGTTGAGGGATACGCAGTATTTT. This gives the protein CAITTELRDTQYF.